The 28 T cell receptor beta chains in this list originate from one sample, sequenced in a study of identical twins. TCRdb re-analysed the 5' RACE reads in MiXCR, keeping a single row per CDR3 protein. The table records 690,000 or so distinct CDR3 sequences, more than 6.5% of them present only once. These data were also reused for a study on yellow fever vaccine responses in identical twins.

The sample consisted of PBMCs. The receptors were gathered from a woman under 30 in good health.

The chain couples TRBV12-3 or TRBV12-4 to TRBJ2-5; weak D call: TRBD1 (5 bases). With 7 bases removed from V and 4 bases from J, the gap between germline ends came to 13 bases. CDR3 length: 13 amino acids. This CDR3 reads CASNSRELETQYF. The CDR3 DNA reads TGTGCCAGCAATTCCAGGGAACTAGAGACCCAGTACTTC.

This clonotype was seen many times. V gene TRBV12-3 or TRBV12-4 combines with J gene TRBJ2-1, with a weak D call TRBD2 (6 bases). The CDR3 has 12 amino acids. Trimming left V 1 base short and J 15 bases short, with 13 bases between. CDR3: CASSLVGGPMFF. CDR3 DNA: TGTGCCAGCAGTTTAGTCGGGGGTCCGATGTTCTTC.

V usage is TRBV7-8 and J usage is TRBJ2-5; 8 bases line up with TRBD1. The CDR3 spans 15 residues. Germline lookup yields CDR1 SGHVS and CDR2 FQNEAQ. With V trimmed by 1 base and J by 5 bases, 6 bases remained unmatched. In DNA, the CDR3 is TGTGCCAGCAGCTTAGGGTCAGGGGGCAGGGAGACCCAGTACTTC. Protein sequence: CASSLGSGGRETQYF.

This clonotype appeared a few times. The chain is built from TRBV20-1 and TRBJ1-2, with unresolved D. The CDR3 runs 10 residues. CDR1 DFQATT and CDR2 SNEGSKA come from the germline V gene (reference sequence). V was clipped by 0 bases and J by 8 bases, with 4 bases between them. The CDR3 nucleotides read TGCAGTGCTAGAGATGGAGGCTACACCTTC. This gives the protein CSARDGGYTF.

This clonotype was found a few times. The V call is TRBV6-1, the J call TRBJ2-4; D possibly uses TRBD1 or TRBD2 (5 bases each). V was clipped by 6 bases and J by 0 bases, with 15 bases between them. Germline V gene sequence: CDR1 MNHNS, CDR2 SASEGT. The CDR3 covers 16 residues. In DNA form, the CDR3 reads TGTGCCAGCAGCCTGACAAGGGACGGAGCCAAAAACATTCAGTACTTC. Its protein is CASSLTRDGAKNIQYF.

The V gene is TRBV7-2, the J gene TRBJ2-3; unclear D gene. This CDR3 comprises 13 residues. V was pared by 5 bases and J by 8 bases, with 14 bases between. Germline CDR1 reads SGHTA; CDR2 reads FQGNSA. The CDR3 coding sequence is TGTGCCAGCAGCCCCGTTAGTTTGGGTACGCAGTATTTT. Protein product: CASSPVSLGTQYF.

This clonotype showed up just a few times. The genes are TRBV6-2 or TRBV6-3 and TRBJ2-7, with a possible D match to TRBD2 (6 bases). The germline V gene encodes CDR1 MNHEY and CDR2 SVGEGT. V was pared by 4 bases and J by 1 base, with 17 bases between. The CDR3 has 16 amino acids. The CDR3 here is CASSSRDTPRSYEQYF. CDR3 nucleotide sequence: TGTGCCAGCAGTTCGCGGGATACCCCCCGGTCCTACGAGCAGTACTTC.

The chain couples TRBV25-1 to TRBJ2-5, with 9 bases identical to TRBD2. J was trimmed by 5 bases and V by 0 bases; bases with no gene match: 10. CDR1 MGHDK and CDR2 SYGVNS come from the germline V gene. This CDR3 contains 17 residues. In DNA form, the CDR3 reads TGTGCCAGCAGTGAATATCGCGGTCTAGCGGGAATGGAGACCCAGTACTTC. As protein: CASSEYRGLAGMETQYF. The variable domain in full, with the rest retrieved from reference TRBV25-1 and TRBJ2-5, is EADIYQTPRYLVIGTGKKITLECSQTMGHDKMYWYQQDPGMELHLIHYSYGVNSTEKGDLSSESTVSRIRTEHFPLTLESARPSHTSQYLCASSEYRGLAGMETQYFGPGTRLLVL.

This clonotype was detected many times. J is TRBJ1-5 and V is TRBV7-9, with D perhaps matching TRBD1 (5 bases). Trimming cost V 4 bases and J 7 bases, with 14 bases left between them. The CDR3 spans 14 residues. Per germline, CDR1 SEHNR and CDR2 FQNEAQ (reference sequence). CDR3 nucleotides: TGTGCCAGCAGCTCCGGGGGGGAAGAACAGCCCCAGCATTTT. Its protein product is CASSSGGEEQPQHF.

Here the CDR3 reads CATSLPSEETQYF. CDR3 sequence (DNA): TGTGCCACCAGTCTTCCTAGCGAAGAGACCCAGTACTTC. The chain links TRBV24-1 to TRBJ2-5, with a weak D call TRBD2 (6 bases). V was cut by 6 bases and J by 3 bases, with 10 bases left in between. This CDR3 is built from 13 residues. Germline assignment: CDR1 KGHDR and CDR2 SFDVKD.

This clonotype was recorded a few times. The CDR3 sequence: CASSQTNRGLWGETQYF. CDR3 nucleotide sequence: TGTGCCAGCAGCCAGACTAACAGGGGCCTTTGGGGAGAGACCCAGTACTTC. V gene TRBV14 combines with J gene TRBJ2-5; 7 positions agree with TRBD1. The CDR3 is 17 amino acids. With 3 bases clipped from V and 4 bases from J, the junction kept 14 bases outside the gene matches. Germline V gene lookup returns CDR1 SGHDN and CDR2 FVKESK.

The chain joins TRBV4-3 to TRBJ2-7; tentatively, D is TRBD2 (5 bases). CDR1 is LGHNA, CDR2 YSLEER, per germline. CDR3 size: 16 residues. The ends were cut back, 0 bases at V and 2 bases at J, with 14 bases in the middle. The CDR3, as DNA: TGCGCCAGCAGCCAAGATCGGGCAGGCGGGCCCTACGAGCAGTACTTC. Translation gives CASSQDRAGGPYEQYF.

This clonotype was recorded many times. This chain links TRBV29-1 with TRBJ2-7; 7 bases are shared with TRBD1. CDR1 SQVTM and CDR2 ANQGSEA come from the germline V gene. The J segment lost 7 bases and the V segment lost 7 bases, leaving 13 bases of the junction unmatched. The CDR3 length is 13 residues. The DNA for the CDR3 is TGCAGCGCCCAACAGGGGAACGTGGGGGAGCAGTACTTC. Protein: CSAQQGNVGEQYF.

The chain carries TRBV7-2 and TRBJ2-7; D gene unclear. The germline V and J ends were trimmed by 2 bases and 1 base, with 6 bases remaining between them. From germline, CDR1 is SGHTA and CDR2 FQGNSA. The CDR3 extends over 13 amino acids. The CDR3 here is CASSLPHSYEQYF. The DNA of the CDR3 is TGTGCCAGCAGCTTACCGCATTCCTACGAGCAGTACTTC.

About this clonotype itself: A much larger clone lies a single base off, so this may be a read error. CDR3 region: CASSGARAREQFF. CDR3 DNA: TGTGCCAGCAGTGGGGCGCGGGCTCGGGAGCAGTTCTTC. The rearrangement links TRBV2 to TRBJ2-1; D possibly corresponds to TRBD2 (5 bases). The CDR3 spans 13 residues. Between the trimmed V and J ends, which lost 4 bases and 10 bases, there was a span of 14 bases. Per germline, CDR1 SNHLY and CDR2 FYNNEI.

This rearrangement joins TRBV10-2 to TRBJ2-5, with 7 bases matching TRBD2. V gave up 2 bases and J gave up 3 bases; unmatched junction bases: 6. CDR1 is WSHSY and CDR2 is SAAADI in the germline V gene. The CDR3 extends over 15 amino acids. The DNA of the CDR3 is TGCGCCAGCAGTGAGCCGTTTACTAGCGAAGAGACCCAGTACTTC. Its translation is CASSEPFTSEETQYF.

This clonotype was observed a few times. The chain has TRBV12-5 and TRBJ2-1; 7 nucleotides agree with TRBD2. The CDR3 extends over 15 amino acids. The V gene's germline CDR1 is LGHNT and CDR2 FRNRAP. V shed 5 bases, J shed 6 bases, and the junction held 10 bases outside the gene matches. Here the CDR3 DNA reads TGTGCTAGTGGTCATAGCGTGGGGAGGGGCAATGAGCAGTTCTTC. Amino acid sequence: CASGHSVGRGNEQFF.

The gene calls are TRBV7-9 and TRBJ2-7; tentatively, D is TRBD2 (6 bases). V lost 5 bases, J lost 2 bases, and 19 bases lay in between. The CDR3 covers 16 residues. The germline V gene encodes CDR1 SEHNR and CDR2 FQNEAQ (reference sequence). The CDR3 is CASSTRTGENPYEQYF. The DNA of the CDR3 is TGTGCCAGCAGCACTAGGACGGGAGAGAACCCCTACGAGCAGTACTTC.

This clonotype was seen many times. The chain carries TRBV29-1 and TRBJ2-3; 9 positions match TRBD2. The CDR3 has 14 residues. Trimming cost V 3 bases and J 2 bases; bases outside gene matches: 3. CDR1 is SQVTM and CDR2 is ANQGSEA in the germline V gene. CDR3 region: CSVDLAGITDTQYF. CDR3 sequence (DNA): TGCAGCGTTGATCTAGCGGGAATCACAGATACGCAGTATTTT.

This clonotype was counted only a few times. The chain links TRBV12-3 or TRBV12-4 to TRBJ1-1, with D perhaps matching TRBD1 (6 bases). Trimming left V 4 bases short and J 4 bases short, with 10 bases between. The CDR3 loop spans 13 amino acids. The CDR3: CASSSQGSTEAFF. Here the CDR3 DNA reads TGTGCCAGCAGTTCACAGGGATCCACTGAAGCTTTCTTT.

This clonotype occurred a few times. The rearrangement uses TRBV29-1 and TRBJ2-1, with 9 bases lining up with TRBD2. The CDR3 extends over 13 amino acids. Germline V lookup: CDR1 SQVTM, CDR2 ANQGSEA. V lost 4 bases, J lost 7 bases, and 5 bases stayed unmatched. The CDR3 DNA follows: TGCAGCGTTGGGGGACTAGCTTATAATGAGCAGTTCTTC. As protein: CSVGGLAYNEQFF.

A few counts support this clonotype. This chain connects TRBV6-2 or TRBV6-3 to TRBJ1-6, with D perhaps TRBD1 (6 bases). Germline V lookup: CDR1 MNHEY, CDR2 SVGEGT. This CDR3 contains 15 residues. Deletions cut 6 bases from V and 9 bases from J, with 18 bases between. The CDR3 loop reads CASSAFRTATSPLHF. For the CDR3, the DNA is TGTGCCAGCAGCGCTTTTCGGACAGCGACTTCACCCCTCCACTTT.

This clonotype occurred a few times. The V gene is TRBV28, the J gene TRBJ2-1, with 8 bases identical to TRBD2. The ends lost 5 bases at V and 5 bases at J; junction bases unmatched: 17. Germline CDR1 reads MDHEN; CDR2 reads SYDVKM. The CDR3 consists of 18 residues. CDR3 nucleotide sequence: TGTGCCAGCAGTGCCCCGACCGGGGTAGCGGGATTCCACAATGAGCAGTTCTTC. Its translation: CASSAPTGVAGFHNEQFF.

Many counts were recorded for this clonotype. This chain uses TRBV4-3 with TRBJ1-6; possible D gene TRBD1, 5 bases. V lost 0 bases, J lost 5 bases, and 8 bases lay in between. The CDR3 is 15 residues long. CDR1 LGHNA and CDR2 YSLEER come from the germline V gene. DNA for the CDR3: TGCGCCAGCAGCCAAGACTCGGGGGATAATTCACCCCTCCACTTT. This encodes CASSQDSGDNSPLHF.

This clonotype was recorded a few times. This chain connects TRBV7-8 to TRBJ2-7; D perhaps matches TRBD2 (5 bases). V lost 3 bases and J 2 bases, leaving 11 bases between the germline ends. This CDR3 comprises 14 residues. From germline, CDR1 is SGHVS and CDR2 FQNEAQ. The CDR3 nucleotides are TGTGCCAGCAGCTTTGCGCGGGCAGCCTACGAGCAGTACTTC. Residues: CASSFARAAYEQYF.

The genes are TRBV7-9 and TRBJ2-3; unclear D gene. Germline V gene data show CDR1 as SEHNR and CDR2 as FQNEAQ (reference sequence). This CDR3 is built from 16 residues. V gave up 1 base and J gave up 6 bases, with 17 bases separating them. The CDR3 sequence: CASSLESEQPTDTQYF. CDR3 nucleotides: TGTGCCAGCAGCTTAGAGTCAGAGCAACCCACGGATACGCAGTATTTT.

This sequence joins TRBV6-1 and TRBJ2-7, with 8 bases identical to TRBD1. Germline loops: CDR1 MNHNS, CDR2 SASEGT. V trimming: 6 bases; J trimming: 5 bases; junction bases outside the gene matches: 9. This CDR3 is 14 amino acids long. CDR3 nucleotides: TGTGCCAGCAGCCCCACGGACAGGGTCCACGAGCAGTACTTC. Translation: CASSPTDRVHEQYF.

The chain employs TRBV4-1 and TRBJ1-3; D call uncertain. Germline CDR1 reads MGHRA; CDR2 reads YSYEKL. Trimming took off 0 bases at V and 1 base at J, with 7 bases between the two ends. The CDR3 is made up of 15 amino acids. CDR3 region: CASSQDSGSGNTIYF. The CDR3 DNA reads as TGCGCCAGCAGCCAAGATTCGGGATCTGGAAACACCATATATTTT.